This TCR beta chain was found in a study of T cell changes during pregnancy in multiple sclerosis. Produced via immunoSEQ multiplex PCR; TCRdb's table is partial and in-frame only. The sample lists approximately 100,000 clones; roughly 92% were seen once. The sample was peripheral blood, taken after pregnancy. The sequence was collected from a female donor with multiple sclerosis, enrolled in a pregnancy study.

The DNA of the CDR3 is TGTGCCAGAGATGGCCTGGAGGCCAATGAGCAGTTCTTC. This codes for CARDGLEANEQFF. This rearrangement joins TRBV2 to TRBJ2-1; tentative D call: TRBD2 (5 bases). The germline gives CDR1 SNHLY, CDR2 FYNNEI. The CDR3 is 13 amino acids. V was pared by 9 bases and J by 6 bases, with 15 bases between.